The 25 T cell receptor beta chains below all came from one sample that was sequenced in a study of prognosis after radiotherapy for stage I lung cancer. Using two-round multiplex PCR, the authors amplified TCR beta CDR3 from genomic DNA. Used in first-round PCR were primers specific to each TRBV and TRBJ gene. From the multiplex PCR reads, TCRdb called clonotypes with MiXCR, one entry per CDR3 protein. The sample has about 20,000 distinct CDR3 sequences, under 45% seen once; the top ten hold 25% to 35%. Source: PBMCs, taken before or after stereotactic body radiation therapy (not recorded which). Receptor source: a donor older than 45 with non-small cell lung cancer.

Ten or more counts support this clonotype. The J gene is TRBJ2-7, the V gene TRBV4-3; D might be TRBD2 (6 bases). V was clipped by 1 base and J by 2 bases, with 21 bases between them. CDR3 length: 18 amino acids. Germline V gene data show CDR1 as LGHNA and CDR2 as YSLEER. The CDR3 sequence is CASSQGGGGGLNPYEQYF. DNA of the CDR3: TGCGCCAGCAGCCAAGGAGGTGGTGGCGGACTAAACCCCTACGAGCAGTACTTC.

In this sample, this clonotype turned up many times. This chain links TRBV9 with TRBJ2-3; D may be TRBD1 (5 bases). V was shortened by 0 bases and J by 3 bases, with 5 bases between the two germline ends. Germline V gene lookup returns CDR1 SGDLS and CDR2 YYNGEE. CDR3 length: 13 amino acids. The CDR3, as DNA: TGTGCCAGCAGCGTAGCAGGGACAGATACGCAGTATTTT. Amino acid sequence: CASSVAGTDTQYF.

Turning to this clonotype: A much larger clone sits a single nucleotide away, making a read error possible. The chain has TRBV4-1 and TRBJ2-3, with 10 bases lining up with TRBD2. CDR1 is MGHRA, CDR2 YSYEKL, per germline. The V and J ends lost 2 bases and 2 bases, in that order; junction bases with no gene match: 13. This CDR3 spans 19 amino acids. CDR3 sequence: CASSQSPVWLAGDTDTQYF. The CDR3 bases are TGCGCCAGCAGCCAATCCCCTGTTTGGCTAGCGGGGGACACAGATACGCAGTATTTT.

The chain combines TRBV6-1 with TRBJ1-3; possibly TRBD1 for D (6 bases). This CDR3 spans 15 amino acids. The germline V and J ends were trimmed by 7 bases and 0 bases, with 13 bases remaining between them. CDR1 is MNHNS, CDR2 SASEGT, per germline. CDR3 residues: CASKSPGDSGNTIYF. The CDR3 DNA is TGTGCCAGCAAATCCCCAGGGGACTCTGGAAACACCATATATTTT.

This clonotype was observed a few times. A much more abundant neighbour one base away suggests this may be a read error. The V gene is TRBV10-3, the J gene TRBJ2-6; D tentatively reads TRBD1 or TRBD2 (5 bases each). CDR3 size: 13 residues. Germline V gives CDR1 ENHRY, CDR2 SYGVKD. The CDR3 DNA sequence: TGTGCCATCAGATCCTACGGGGCCAACTTCCTGACTTTC. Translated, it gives CAIRSYGANFLTF.

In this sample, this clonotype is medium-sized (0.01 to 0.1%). CDR3 bases: TGTGCCAGCAGTTATACTAGCGGCAACTACAATGAGCAGTTCTTC. Its translation: CASSYTSGNYNEQFF. The chain uses TRBV6-2 or TRBV6-3 and TRBJ2-1, with 8 nucleotides matching TRBD2. The CDR3 spans 15 residues. V gave up 3 bases and J gave up 3 bases; unmatched junction bases: 4. Germline-derived CDR1 and CDR2 are MNHEY and SVGEGT.

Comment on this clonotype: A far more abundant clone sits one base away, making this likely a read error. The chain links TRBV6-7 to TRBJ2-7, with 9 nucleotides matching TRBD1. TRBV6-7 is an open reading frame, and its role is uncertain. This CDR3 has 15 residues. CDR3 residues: CASSRGTGSSYEKYF. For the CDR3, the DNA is TGTGCCAGCAGTAGAGGGACAGGGAGCTCCTACGAGAAGTACTTC.

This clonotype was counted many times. The CDR3 is CASRWSGGSYNEQFF. The CDR3 DNA sequence: TGCGCCAGCAGGTGGTCGGGGGGCTCCTACAATGAGCAGTTCTTC. This chain connects TRBV5-1 to TRBJ2-1; 7 nucleotides match TRBD2. After removal of 5 bases from V and 0 bases from J, the junction contained 5 bases not matched to a gene. This CDR3 comprises 15 residues. Germline CDR1 SGHRS, CDR2 YFSETQ.

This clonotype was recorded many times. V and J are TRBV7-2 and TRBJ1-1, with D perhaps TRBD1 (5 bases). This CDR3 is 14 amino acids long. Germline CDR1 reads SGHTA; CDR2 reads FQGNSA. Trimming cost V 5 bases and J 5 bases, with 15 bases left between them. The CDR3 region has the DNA TGTGCCAGCAGCAAACGTGCTGGGGCTACTGAAGCTTTCTTT. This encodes CASSKRAGATEAFF.

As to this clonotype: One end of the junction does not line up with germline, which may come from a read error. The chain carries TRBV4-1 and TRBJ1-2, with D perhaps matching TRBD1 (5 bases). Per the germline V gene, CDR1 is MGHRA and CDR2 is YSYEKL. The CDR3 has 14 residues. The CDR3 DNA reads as TGCGCCAACAGCCAAGATGTAGGGGCCAGTGGCTACAGCTTC. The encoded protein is CANSQDVGASGYSF.

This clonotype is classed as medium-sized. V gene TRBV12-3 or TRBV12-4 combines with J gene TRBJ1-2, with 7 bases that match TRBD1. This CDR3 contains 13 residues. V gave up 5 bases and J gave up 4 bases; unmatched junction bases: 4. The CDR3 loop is CASSTGERYGYTF. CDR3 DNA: TGTGCCAGCAGTACAGGGGAGCGCTATGGCTACACCTTC.

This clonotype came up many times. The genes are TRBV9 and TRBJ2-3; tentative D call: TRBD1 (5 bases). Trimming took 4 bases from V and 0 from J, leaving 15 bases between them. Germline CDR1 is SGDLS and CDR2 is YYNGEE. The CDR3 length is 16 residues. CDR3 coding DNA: TGTGCCAGCAGCCCCCGTGGGGCCGCTAGCACAGATACGCAGTATTTT. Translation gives CASSPRGAASTDTQYF.

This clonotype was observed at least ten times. In DNA form, the CDR3 reads TGCGCCAGCAGCGGACAGTGGAACACTGAAGCTTTCTTT. It codes for CASSGQWNTEAFF. The gene calls are TRBV5-1 and TRBJ1-1; tentative D call: TRBD1 (6 bases). V was shortened by 4 bases and J by 1 base, with 8 bases between the two germline ends. CDR3 length equals 13 residues. Germline lookup yields CDR1 SGHRS and CDR2 YFSETQ. Full variable domain (remainder filled in from reference TRBV5-1 and TRBJ1-1): KAGVTQTPRYLIKTRGQQVTLSCSPISGHRSVSWYQQTPGQGLQFLFEYFSETQRNKGNFPGRFSGRQFSNSRSEMNVSTLELGDSALYLCASSGQWNTEAFFGQGTRLTVV.

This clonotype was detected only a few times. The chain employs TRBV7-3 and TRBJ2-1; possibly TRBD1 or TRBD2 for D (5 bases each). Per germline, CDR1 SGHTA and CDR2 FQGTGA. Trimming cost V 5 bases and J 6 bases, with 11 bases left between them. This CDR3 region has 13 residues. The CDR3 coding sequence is TGTGCCAGCAGCCTTGAGGGGCTCAATGAGCAGTTCTTC. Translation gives CASSLEGLNEQFF.

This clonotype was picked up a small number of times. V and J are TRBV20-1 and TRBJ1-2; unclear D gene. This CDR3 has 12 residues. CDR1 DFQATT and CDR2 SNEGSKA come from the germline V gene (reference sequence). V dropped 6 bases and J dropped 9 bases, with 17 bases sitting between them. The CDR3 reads CSAEEDGSSYTF. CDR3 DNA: TGCAGTGCCGAGGAGGACGGATCGAGCTACACCTTC.

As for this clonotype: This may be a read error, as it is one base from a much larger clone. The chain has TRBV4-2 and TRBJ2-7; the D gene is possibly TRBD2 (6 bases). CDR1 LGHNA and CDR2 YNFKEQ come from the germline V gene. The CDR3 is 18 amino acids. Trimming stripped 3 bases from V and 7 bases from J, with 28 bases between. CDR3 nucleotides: TGTGCCAGCAGCCAGGATCTAAATAGCGGTGGGTTCGGTCGGGAGCAGTACTTC. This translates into CASSQDLNSGGFGREQYF.

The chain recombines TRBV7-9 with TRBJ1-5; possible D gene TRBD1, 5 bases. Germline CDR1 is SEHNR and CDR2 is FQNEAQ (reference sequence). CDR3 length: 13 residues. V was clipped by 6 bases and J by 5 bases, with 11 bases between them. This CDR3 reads CASSIKGDQPQHF. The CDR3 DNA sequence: TGTGCCAGCAGTATAAAAGGGGATCAGCCCCAGCATTTT. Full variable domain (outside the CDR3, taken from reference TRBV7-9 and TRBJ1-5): DTGVSQNPRHKITKRGQNVTFRCDPISEHNRLYWYRQTLGQGPEFLTYFQNEAQLEKSRLLSDRFSAERPKGSFSTLEIQRTEQGDSAMYLCASSIKGDQPQHFGDGTRLSIL.

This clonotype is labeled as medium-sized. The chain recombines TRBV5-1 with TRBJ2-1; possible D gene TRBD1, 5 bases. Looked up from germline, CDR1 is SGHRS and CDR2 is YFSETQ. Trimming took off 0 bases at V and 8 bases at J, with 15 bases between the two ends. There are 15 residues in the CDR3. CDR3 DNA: TGCGCCAGCAGCTTGGGAGACAGCAGGGTCGATGAGCAGTTCTTC. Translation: CASSLGDSRVDEQFF.

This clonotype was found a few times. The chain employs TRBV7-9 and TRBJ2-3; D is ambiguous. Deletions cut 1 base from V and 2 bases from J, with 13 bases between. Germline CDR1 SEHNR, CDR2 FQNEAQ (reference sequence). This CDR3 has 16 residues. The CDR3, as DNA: TGTGCCAGCAGCTTAGATCTTGGCGGATACACAGATACGCAGTATTTT. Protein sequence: CASSLDLGGYTDTQYF.

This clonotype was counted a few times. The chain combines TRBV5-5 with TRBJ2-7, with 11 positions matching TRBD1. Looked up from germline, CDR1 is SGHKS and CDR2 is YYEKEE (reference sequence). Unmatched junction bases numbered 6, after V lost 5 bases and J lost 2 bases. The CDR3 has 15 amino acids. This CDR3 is CASRTGTGGPYEQYF. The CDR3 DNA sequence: TGTGCCAGCAGAACCGGGACAGGGGGACCCTACGAGCAGTACTTC.

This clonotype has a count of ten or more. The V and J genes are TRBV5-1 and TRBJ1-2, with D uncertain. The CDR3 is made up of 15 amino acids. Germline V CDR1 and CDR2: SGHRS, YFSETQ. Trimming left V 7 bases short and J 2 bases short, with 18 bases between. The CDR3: CASVPGSGGNYGYTF. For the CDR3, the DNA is TGCGCCAGCGTCCCCGGGAGCGGCGGAAACTATGGCTACACCTTC.

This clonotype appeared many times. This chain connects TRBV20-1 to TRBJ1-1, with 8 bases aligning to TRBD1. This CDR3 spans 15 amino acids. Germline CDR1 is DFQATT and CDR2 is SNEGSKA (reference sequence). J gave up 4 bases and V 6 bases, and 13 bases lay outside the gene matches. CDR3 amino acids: CSARVRTGPGTEAFF. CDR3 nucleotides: TGCAGTGCAAGGGTCCGGACAGGGCCGGGCACTGAAGCTTTCTTT.

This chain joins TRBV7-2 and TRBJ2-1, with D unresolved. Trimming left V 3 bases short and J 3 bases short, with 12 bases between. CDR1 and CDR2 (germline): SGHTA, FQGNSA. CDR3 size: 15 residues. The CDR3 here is CASSLGHGVYNEQFF. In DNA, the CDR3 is TGTGCCAGCAGCTTGGGTCATGGGGTCTACAATGAGCAGTTCTTC.

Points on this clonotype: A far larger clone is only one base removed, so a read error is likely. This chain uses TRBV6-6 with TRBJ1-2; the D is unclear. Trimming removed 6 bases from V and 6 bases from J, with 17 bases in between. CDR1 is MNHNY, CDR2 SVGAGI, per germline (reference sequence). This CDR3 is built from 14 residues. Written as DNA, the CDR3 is TGTGCCAGCAGAAAAGCCTCGGTGGCGAATGGCTACACCTTC. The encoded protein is CASRKASVANGYTF.

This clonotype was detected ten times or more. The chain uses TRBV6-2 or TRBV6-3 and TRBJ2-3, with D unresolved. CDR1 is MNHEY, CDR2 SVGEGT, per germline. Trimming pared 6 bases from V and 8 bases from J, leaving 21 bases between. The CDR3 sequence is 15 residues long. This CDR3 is CASREILKPRVTQYF. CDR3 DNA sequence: TGTGCCAGCAGGGAGATACTTAAGCCCCGAGTTACGCAGTATTTT.